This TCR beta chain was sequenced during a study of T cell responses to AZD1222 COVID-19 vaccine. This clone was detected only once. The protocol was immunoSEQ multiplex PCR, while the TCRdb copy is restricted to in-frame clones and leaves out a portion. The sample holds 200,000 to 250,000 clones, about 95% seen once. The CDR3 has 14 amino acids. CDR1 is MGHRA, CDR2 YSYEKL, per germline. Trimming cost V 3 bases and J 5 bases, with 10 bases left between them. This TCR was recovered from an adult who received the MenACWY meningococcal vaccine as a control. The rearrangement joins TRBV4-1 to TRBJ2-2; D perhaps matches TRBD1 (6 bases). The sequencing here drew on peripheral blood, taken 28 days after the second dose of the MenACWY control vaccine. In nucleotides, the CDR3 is TGCGCCAGCAGCCAGGGGGCTGTGACCGGGGAGCTGTTTTTT. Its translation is CASSQGAVTGELFF.